These 17 T cell receptor beta chains were all obtained from the same sample, sequenced in a study of CD8+ T cells in alopecia areata. Extracted from the samples, RNA was reverse transcribed into cDNA to serve as the sequencing template. Sequencing used immunoSEQ multiplex PCR; TCRdb keeps in-frame clones, though not all of them. The sample records 150,000 or so clones, around 47% being singletons. Sequenced material: CD4+ T cells sorted from blood. These receptors all stem from a human donor with alopecia areata.

The genes are TRBV27 and TRBJ2-3; 8 bases map to TRBD1. V shed 6 bases and J 4 bases; nucleotides not matched to a gene: 9. The CDR3 runs 15 residues. Germline V lookup: CDR1 MNHEY, CDR2 SMNVEV (reference sequence). CDR3 protein: CASRGSGTGPDTQYF. The CDR3 DNA reads as TGTGCCAGCAGGGGATCTGGGACAGGCCCAGATACGCAGTATTTT.

The rearrangement uses TRBV4-1 and TRBJ1-2, with 9 bases aligning to TRBD1. With V trimmed by 0 bases and J by 4 bases, 6 bases remained unmatched. The CDR3 extends over 16 amino acids. The germline V gene has CDR1 MGHRA and CDR2 YSYEKL. CDR3 in DNA: TGCGCCAGCAGCCAAGAAGGGACAGGGTCCGGCTATGGCTACACCTTC. Its protein product is CASSQEGTGSGYGYTF.

This clone was counted between two and nine times. This chain connects TRBV28 to TRBJ2-1; 9 bases map to TRBD2. CDR3 length: 15 residues. Germline CDR1 is MDHEN and CDR2 is SYDVKM. The V and J ends lost 3 bases and 6 bases, in that order; junction bases with no gene match: 6. The DNA for the CDR3 is TGTGCCAGCAGTTTTCTGACTAGCGGTTCCAATGAGCAGTTCTTC. It codes for CASSFLTSGSNEQFF.

This clone was detected a few times. V usage is TRBV2 and J usage is TRBJ1-2; 9 nucleotides line up with TRBD1. Germline V gives CDR1 SNHLY, CDR2 FYNNEI. CDR3 size: 14 residues. With 6 bases clipped from V and 8 bases from J, the junction kept 10 bases outside the gene matches. The CDR3, as DNA: TGTGCCAGCAGGGTTGACAGGGGGAGATGGGGCTACACCTTC. Translation gives CASRVDRGRWGYTF. Based on the CDR3 plus reference TRBV2 and TRBJ1-2, the full variable domain is EPEVTQTPSHQVTQMGQEVILRCVPISNHLYFYWYRQILGQKVEFLVSFYNNEISEKSEIFDDQFSVERPDGSNFTLKIRSTKLEDSAMYFCASRVDRGRWGYTFGSGTRLTVV.

This clone showed up just a few times. This chain uses TRBV10-3 with TRBJ2-2; D ambiguous. The CDR3 is made up of 14 amino acids. In germline, CDR1 is ENHRY, CDR2 SYGVKD. With 2 bases removed from V and 1 base from J, the gap between germline ends came to 5 bases. The CDR3 sequence: CAISEQRNTGELFF. CDR3 in DNA: TGTGCCATCAGTGAGCAGAGGAACACCGGGGAGCTGTTTTTT.

The CDR3 loop reads CATSRDGGALRETQYF. In nucleotides, the CDR3 is TGTGCCACCAGCAGAGATGGTGGGGCTTTGCGAGAGACCCAGTACTTC. The rearrangement links TRBV15 to TRBJ2-5; maybe TRBD1 (5 bases). V was pared by 0 bases and J by 4 bases, with 15 bases between. Germline loops: CDR1 LNHNV, CDR2 YYDKDF (reference sequence). This CDR3 comprises 16 residues.

The chain has TRBV27 and TRBJ2-7; D uncertain. This CDR3 has 13 residues. Between the trimmed V and J ends, which lost 5 bases and 4 bases, there was a span of 12 bases. Germline V CDR1 and CDR2: MNHEY, SMNVEV (reference sequence). The CDR3 DNA sequence: TGTGCCAGCAGTCCGTACGACTTATACGAGCAGTACTTC. Its protein product is CASSPYDLYEQYF.

This clone was counted a single time. The chain joins TRBV29-1 to TRBJ2-3; unclear D gene. Germline V lookup: CDR1 SQVTM, CDR2 ANQGSEA. CDR3 length equals 14 residues. V was cut by 2 bases and J by 1 base, with 10 bases left in between. The DNA of the CDR3 is TGCAGCGTTGAAAACGGCTTCGGCACAGATACGCAGTATTTT. It translates to CSVENGFGTDTQYF.

This clone has only a few counts. J is TRBJ2-7 and V is TRBV7-8; D unclear. Deletions cut 1 base from V and 2 bases from J, with 6 bases between. Germline loops: CDR1 SGHVS, CDR2 FQNEAQ. The CDR3 is 13 residues long. The DNA of the CDR3 is TGTGCCAGCAGCTTAGTCCCCACCTACGAGCAGTACTTC. As protein: CASSLVPTYEQYF.

This clone was counted between two and nine times. The chain links TRBV19 to TRBJ2-7; D uncertain. The CDR3 loop spans 14 amino acids. Trimming stripped 2 bases from V and 1 base from J, with 9 bases between. CDR1 and CDR2 (germline): LNHDA, SQIVND (reference sequence). CDR3 region: CASSIQTDSYEQYF. The CDR3 DNA reads TGTGCCAGTAGTATACAGACGGATTCCTACGAGCAGTACTTC.

The chain joins TRBV2 to TRBJ2-3; weak D call: TRBD2 (6 bases). The germline V gene encodes CDR1 SNHLY and CDR2 FYNNEI. The CDR3 runs 20 residues. V was pared by 3 bases and J by 1 base, with 26 bases between. The CDR3 loop is CASSDLTSFLSPGGTDTQYF. As DNA, the CDR3 is TGTGCCAGCAGTGATCTCACTAGCTTCCTCAGTCCGGGGGGCACAGATACGCAGTATTTT.

The V and J genes are TRBV28 and TRBJ2-3; 9 nucleotides align to TRBD2. The V segment lost 3 bases and the J segment 2 bases; nucleotides outside the gene matches: 6. Germline loops: CDR1 MDHEN, CDR2 SYDVKM. The CDR3 contains 16 residues. CDR3 DNA: TGTGCCAGCAGTTTTGCTAGCGGGATCCCCACAGATACGCAGTATTTT. This codes for CASSFASGIPTDTQYF.

The chain carries TRBV28 and TRBJ2-4; D possibly matches TRBD1 or TRBD2 (5 bases each). V gave up 4 bases and J gave up 2 bases, with 9 bases separating them. This CDR3 contains 14 residues. Germline V CDR1 and CDR2: MDHEN, SYDVKM. The CDR3 here is CASSSGTTKNIQYF. CDR3 sequence (DNA): TGTGCCAGCAGTTCAGGGACGACCAAAAACATTCAGTACTTC.

The chain has TRBV9 and TRBJ2-1; D not certain. The V end lost 2 bases, the J end lost 2 bases, and 5 bases lay between the germline ends. Germline V CDR1 and CDR2: SGDLS, YYNGEE. The CDR3 loop spans 13 amino acids. The CDR3 nucleotides are TGTGCCAGCAGCGTCGAGGCCTACAATGAGCAGTTCTTC. This sequence encodes CASSVEAYNEQFF.

V usage is TRBV19 and J usage is TRBJ1-2; D is unresolved. The CDR3 consists of 11 residues. The germline V gene has CDR1 LNHDA and CDR2 SQIVND (reference sequence). V dropped 3 bases and J dropped 7 bases, with 6 bases sitting between them. Here the CDR3 reads CASSIPGGYTF. CDR3 bases: TGTGCCAGTAGTATTCCGGGTGGCTACACCTTC.

V is TRBV6-5 and J is TRBJ2-4; D may correspond to TRBD1 or TRBD2 (5 bases each). V lost 2 bases and J 9 bases, leaving 8 bases between the germline ends. The CDR3 is 12 amino acids. CDR1 is MNHEY, CDR2 SVGAGI, per germline. The CDR3 DNA is TGTGCCAGCAGTTACAGTGGGGGCATTCAGTACTTC. This gives the protein CASSYSGGIQYF.

This chain joins TRBV30 and TRBJ1-1; tentative D call: TRBD1 (5 bases). V shed 3 bases and J shed 1 base, with 15 bases lying between them. Germline CDR1 reads GTSNPN; CDR2 reads SVGIG (reference sequence). This CDR3 spans 15 amino acids. Here the CDR3 reads CAWRGEGTGNTEAFF. DNA for the CDR3: TGTGCCTGGAGAGGCGAGGGGACGGGGAACACTGAAGCTTTCTTT.